Listed here are 30 T cell receptor beta chains from one sample, sequenced in a study of blood T cell repertoires in COVID-19. Profiled with immunoSEQ multiplex PCR; TCRdb holds only in-frame clones, not every one. The sample has some 320,000 clones, 87% seen once. The specimen sequenced was PBMCs or T cells enriched from blood (not recorded which). These TCRs come from a woman aged 25 to 45 who had recovered from COVID-19.

The V gene is TRBV5-3, the J gene TRBJ2-7; 7 bases match TRBD1. TRBV5-3 is filed as an ORF, its function uncertain. The CDR3 is made up of 16 amino acids. The junction had 17 bases not matched to a gene; V was cut back by 4 bases and J by 7 bases. CDR3 DNA: TGTGCCAGAAGCCCCGTGCGAGGACAGGCTTACCCAGAGCAGTACTTC. This gives the protein CARSPVRGQAYPEQYF.

The rearrangement joins TRBV27 to TRBJ2-1, with D possibly being TRBD1 (5 bases). CDR1 is MNHEY, CDR2 SMNVEV, per germline (reference sequence). This CDR3 contains 17 residues. The V end was cut by 1 base, the J end by 7 bases, with 20 bases between. CDR3 amino acids: CASSLWVSGPSGNEQFF. The CDR3 DNA reads as TGTGCCAGCAGTTTATGGGTATCCGGGCCCTCAGGGAATGAGCAGTTCTTC.

The chain's CDR3 is CATVQGGNTEAFF. Here the CDR3 DNA reads TGTGCCACCGTACAGGGTGGGAACACTGAAGCTTTCTTT. This chain joins TRBV10-3 and TRBJ1-1; D perhaps matches TRBD1 (6 bases). Trimming took 10 bases from V and 1 from J, leaving 13 bases between them. The CDR3 totals 13 residues. Germline assignment: CDR1 ENHRY and CDR2 SYGVKD.

The chain couples TRBV2 to TRBJ2-1; D might be TRBD1 (5 bases). CDR1 and CDR2 (germline): SNHLY, FYNNEI. This CDR3 comprises 14 residues. The ends were cut back, 7 bases at V and 0 bases at J, with 10 bases in the middle. CDR3 coding DNA: TGTGCCAGCAAAAGGGGAAGCTCCTACAATGAGCAGTTCTTC. This sequence encodes CASKRGSSYNEQFF.

The rearrangement uses TRBV19 and TRBJ1-6; 7 positions match TRBD1. Germline V CDR1 and CDR2: LNHDA, SQIVND (reference sequence). The CDR3 consists of 17 residues. V lost 5 bases to trimming and J lost 3 bases; unmatched junction nucleotides: 10. Written as DNA, the CDR3 is TGTGCCAGTAGTCTCCGACAGGGTGGAGGCTATAATTCACCCCTCCACTTT. This translates into CASSLRQGGGYNSPLHF.

The rearrangement uses TRBV30 and TRBJ2-5; D is undetermined. The CDR3 extends over 12 amino acids. CDR1 is GTSNPN and CDR2 is SVGIG in the germline V gene (reference sequence). V gave up 1 base and J gave up 4 bases, with 7 bases separating them. Here the CDR3 DNA reads TGTGCCTGGAGTGGTCCAGGAGAGACCCAGTACTTC. Its protein is CAWSGPGETQYF.

This chain links TRBV5-1 with TRBJ1-4; D unclear. The CDR3 covers 16 residues. Trimming left V 7 bases short and J 0 bases short, with 16 bases between. The germline V gene encodes CDR1 SGHRS and CDR2 YFSETQ. The CDR3 spells CASAEGLGATNEKLFF. CDR3 sequence (DNA): TGCGCCAGCGCGGAGGGCCTCGGAGCAACTAATGAAAAACTGTTTTTT.

This chain joins TRBV7-9 and TRBJ1-1, with D possibly TRBD1 on 5 matching bases. The CDR3 has 12 residues. The germline CDR1 and CDR2 sequences are SEHNR and FQNEAQ (reference sequence). V was cut by 3 bases and J by 11 bases, with 13 bases left in between. The CDR3 region is CASSFGRGWAFF. In DNA form, the CDR3 reads TGTGCCAGCAGCTTCGGGAGGGGTTGGGCTTTCTTT.

The chain links TRBV7-9 to TRBJ1-2; a possible D gene is TRBD1 (5 bases). V lost 1 base, J lost 8 bases, and 20 bases lay in between. This CDR3 spans 16 amino acids. Germline V gives CDR1 SEHNR, CDR2 FQNEAQ (reference sequence). CDR3 nucleotides: TGTGCCAGCAGCTTAGATGGTGGGGGTCTAGCGGAGGGCTACACCTTC. The encoded protein is CASSLDGGGLAEGYTF.

CDR3 sequence reads: CASSSLGTANSPLHF. In nucleotides, the CDR3 is TGTGCCAGCAGTTCCTTGGGGACAGCTAATTCACCCCTCCACTTT. The gene calls are TRBV27 and TRBJ1-6, with TRBD1 matching over 7 bases. This CDR3 has 15 residues. Germline CDR1 MNHEY, CDR2 SMNVEV (reference sequence). The V and J ends lost 4 bases and 6 bases, in that order; junction bases with no gene match: 6.

This chain joins TRBV29-1 and TRBJ2-3; 9 bases fit TRBD2. There are 13 residues in the CDR3. CDR1 is SQVTM and CDR2 is ANQGSEA in the germline V gene. J gave up 6 bases and V 4 bases, and 5 bases lay outside the gene matches. CDR3 coding DNA: TGCAGCGTTGTAGAGGCGGGGGGGGATACGCAGTATTTT. This encodes CSVVEAGGDTQYF.

This chain uses TRBV4-1 with TRBJ2-2; TRBD2 agrees at 11 bases. This CDR3 spans 17 amino acids. The junction had 8 bases not matched to a gene; V was cut back by 3 bases and J by 5 bases. Germline CDR1 reads MGHRA; CDR2 reads YSYEKL. DNA of the CDR3: TGCGCCAGCAGCCATTCAACGGGACTAGCGGTTACCGGGGAGCTGTTTTTT. Translation gives CASSHSTGLAVTGELFF.

This clone was counted a single time. This chain uses TRBV10-3 with TRBJ1-4; 9 positions match TRBD1. Germline V gene data show CDR1 as ENHRY and CDR2 as SYGVKD. This CDR3 comprises 14 residues. V lost 6 bases, J lost 8 bases, and 7 bases stayed unmatched. The CDR3 here is CAIRGQGRREKLFF. CDR3 nucleotide sequence: TGTGCCATCAGAGGACAGGGGAGGAGGGAAAAACTGTTTTTT.

The chain uses TRBV18 and TRBJ1-5; no reliable D call. This CDR3 region has 16 residues. Trimming left V 4 bases short and J 1 base short, with 14 bases between. CDR1 is KGHSH and CDR2 is LQKENI in the germline V gene. CDR3 loop: CASSLSTSGSNQPQHF. CDR3 DNA sequence: TGTGCCAGCTCACTCAGCACCTCCGGGAGCAATCAGCCCCAGCATTTT.

V usage is TRBV10-3 and J usage is TRBJ2-1; D possibly corresponds to TRBD2 (5 bases). Trimming took 4 bases from V and 0 from J, leaving 16 bases between them. The CDR3 is 17 residues long. The germline gives CDR1 ENHRY, CDR2 SYGVKD. CDR3 bases: TGTGCCATCAGTGGGACTCTAGTAGTCTTCTCCTACAATGAGCAGTTCTTC. As protein: CAISGTLVVFSYNEQFF.

The chain joins TRBV30 to TRBJ1-1; D remains unclear. The V gene lost 7 bases and the J gene lost 0 bases, with 9 bases spanning the gap. The germline V gene has CDR1 GTSNPN and CDR2 SVGIG (reference sequence). The CDR3 consists of 12 residues. The CDR3 spells CASGRMNTEAFF. As DNA, the CDR3 is TGTGCCTCGGGCAGAATGAACACTGAAGCTTTCTTT.

This chain uses TRBV2 with TRBJ2-2, with D perhaps matching TRBD2 (6 bases). The CDR3 totals 15 residues. Germline loops: CDR1 SNHLY, CDR2 FYNNEI. Trimming left V 2 bases short and J 5 bases short, with 12 bases between. The CDR3 DNA sequence: TGTGCCAGCAGTGAATGGTACCGGGGGACCGGGGAGCTGTTTTTT. This codes for CASSEWYRGTGELFF.

This clone has a single count. The chain links TRBV7-3 to TRBJ1-1, with D possibly being TRBD1 (5 bases). Germline V CDR1 and CDR2: SGHTA, FQGTGA. Trimming stripped 2 bases from V and 0 bases from J, with 13 bases between. The CDR3 length is 16 residues. This chain's CDR3 is CASSLGSDIMNTEAFF. In nucleotides, the CDR3 is TGTGCCAGCAGCTTAGGGTCGGACATCATGAACACTGAAGCTTTCTTT.

The rearrangement uses TRBV15 and TRBJ1-2; D is perhaps TRBD1 (5 bases). V was cut by 0 bases and J by 3 bases, with 11 bases left in between. The CDR3 totals 15 residues. The germline gives CDR1 LNHNV, CDR2 YYDKDF (reference sequence). The CDR3 sequence: CATSRETRDYYGYTF. The DNA for the CDR3 is TGTGCCACCAGCAGAGAAACCAGGGACTACTATGGCTACACCTTC.

The rearrangement uses TRBV15 and TRBJ1-1, with a weak D call TRBD1 (5 bases). V was shortened by 5 bases and J by 4 bases, with 11 bases between the two germline ends. Germline loops: CDR1 LNHNV, CDR2 YYDKDF (reference sequence). The CDR3 has 13 residues. The CDR3 sequence: CATSSPGGTEAFF. Here the CDR3 DNA reads TGTGCCACCAGCTCCCCGGGGGGCACTGAAGCTTTCTTT.

The V call is TRBV28, the J call TRBJ2-1, with D possibly being TRBD2 (7 bases). Trimming left V 6 bases short and J 4 bases short, with 16 bases between. The CDR3 is 15 residues long. The germline V gene has CDR1 MDHEN and CDR2 SYDVKM. CDR3 in amino acids: CASRKARGPYNEQFF. CDR3 bases: TGTGCCAGCAGGAAAGCGCGGGGGCCGTACAATGAGCAGTTCTTC. Full variable domain (outside the CDR3, taken from reference TRBV28 and TRBJ2-1): DVKVTQSSRYLVKRTGEKVFLECVQDMDHENMFWYRQDPGLGLRLIYFSYDVKMKEKGDIPEGYSVSREKKERFSLILESASTNQTSMYLCASRKARGPYNEQFFGPGTRLTVL.

This chain links TRBV6-1 with TRBJ1-5, with D perhaps matching TRBD1 (6 bases). CDR1 is MNHNS, CDR2 SASEGT, per germline. Deletions cut 2 bases from V and 2 bases from J, with 13 bases between. CDR3 length: 16 residues. CDR3 in DNA: TGTGCCAGCAGTGAAAGGTTGGACAGCGGCAATCAGCCCCAGCATTTT. It translates to CASSERLDSGNQPQHF.

This clone was recorded a few times. The chain couples TRBV11-3 to TRBJ2-7, with TRBD2 matching 9 bases. Germline V gene sequence: CDR1 SGHNT, CDR2 YENEEA. CDR3 length: 15 amino acids. Trimming at V came to 9 bases and at J to 5 bases, leaving 14 bases not matched to a gene. The CDR3 region has the DNA TGTGCCAGTTCTCGTAGCGGGGGCCGTCTCAACGAGCAGTACTTC. Translating it yields CASSRSGGRLNEQYF.

The chain recombines TRBV9 with TRBJ1-3; D possibly corresponds to TRBD1 (5 bases). The germline V gene has CDR1 SGDLS and CDR2 YYNGEE. The CDR3 runs to 14 residues. V dropped 4 bases and J dropped 0 bases, with 8 bases sitting between them. CDR3 in DNA: TGTGCCAGCAGCTATCAGGGCTCTGGAAACACCATATATTTT. Protein sequence: CASSYQGSGNTIYF.

The chain couples TRBV27 to TRBJ1-1, with 7 bases aligning to TRBD1. The germline V gene has CDR1 MNHEY and CDR2 SMNVEV (reference sequence). The CDR3 sequence is 15 residues long. The V and J ends lost 2 bases and 7 bases, in that order; junction bases with no gene match: 10. The CDR3 is CASSLIGRGTNEAFF. CDR3 nucleotide sequence: TGTGCCAGCAGTTTAATTGGCAGGGGGACGAATGAAGCTTTCTTT.

V and J are TRBV7-8 and TRBJ1-2, with 8 bases aligning to TRBD1. With V trimmed by 4 bases and J by 2 bases, 3 bases remained unmatched. The CDR3 is 14 amino acids. The germline gives CDR1 SGHVS, CDR2 FQNEAQ. The CDR3 spells CASSSGTGNYGYTF. The CDR3 nucleotides are TGTGCCAGCAGCTCCGGGACAGGCAACTATGGCTACACCTTC. The full variable domain, completed using reference TRBV7-8 and TRBJ1-2, is GAGVSQSPRYKVAKRGQDVALRCDPISGHVSLFWYQQALGQGPEFLTYFQNEAQLDKSGLPSDRFFAERPEGSVSTLKIQRTQQEDSAVYLCASSSGTGNYGYTFGSGTRLTVV.

The rearrangement links TRBV7-6 to TRBJ2-1; 12 bases line up with TRBD2. CDR3 size: 15 residues. Germline-derived CDR1 and CDR2 are SGHVS and FNYEAQ. V trimming: 5 bases; J trimming: 6 bases; junction bases outside the gene matches: 5. The CDR3 sequence is CASSLLAGGTNEQFF. The CDR3 DNA reads TGTGCCAGCAGCCTACTAGCGGGGGGCACCAATGAGCAGTTCTTC.

V usage is TRBV6-9 and J usage is TRBJ2-2, with D possibly being TRBD1 (5 bases). Germline CDR1 is MNHGY and CDR2 is SVAAGI. The CDR3 covers 15 residues. V dropped 2 bases and J dropped 4 bases, with 11 bases sitting between them. The CDR3 nucleotides are TGTGCCAGCAGTTATCGGCAGGGATCCACCGGGGAGCTGTTTTTT. As protein: CASSYRQGSTGELFF.

The rearrangement joins TRBV6-2 or TRBV6-3 to TRBJ2-5; D is possibly TRBD2 (7 bases). This CDR3 comprises 16 residues. V lost 2 bases, J lost 1 base, and 14 bases lay in between. In germline, CDR1 is MNHEY, CDR2 SVGEGT. The CDR3 nucleotides read TGTGCCAGCAGTTACATACGGGGGGCTACCCAAGAGACCCAGTACTTC. Translation: CASSYIRGATQETQYF.

The rearrangement links TRBV18 to TRBJ1-2; a possible D gene is TRBD1 (6 bases). CDR3 size: 16 residues. The V end was cut by 5 bases, the J end by 0 bases, with 16 bases between. CDR1 KGHSH and CDR2 LQKENI come from the germline V gene. Written as DNA, the CDR3 is TGTGCCAGCTCATGGACAGCGGGGCTTGCTAACTATGGCTACACCTTC. Translated, it gives CASSWTAGLANYGYTF.